This T cell receptor (beta chain) came from a study of regulatory T cells in long-lasting Graves disease. Overall study findings and caveats: There was favoring of TRBV28, TRBJ1-2 and TRBJ2-5 in persistent disease.

Both iRepertoire HTBI primers and Arm-PCR of CDR3 regions were used to build the TCR beta libraries. Original processing notes: Identified across the samples were approximately 60 TRBV segments and roughly 13 TRBJ segments. MiXCR, run by TCRdb on the multiplex PCR reads, gives a single entry per CDR3 protein. TCRdb's processing, not the authors', yielded these V and J calls. Counted here are 700,000 or so distinct CDR3 sequences, approximately 29% occurring once; the ten biggest clones make up 40% to 55%. A note on this clonotype: Its antigen is undetermined.

Stated time point: persistent/refractory GD, antithyroid drugs over 5 years with positive TRAb. Construction of the TCR library relied on RNA isolated from PBMCs. This CDR3 spans 15 amino acids. The germline V and J ends were trimmed by 2 bases and 1 base, with 11 bases remaining between them. Germline CDR1 is SGHTA and CDR2 is FQGNSA. Sequenced material: peripheral blood mononuclear cells (PBMCs), taken when the disease was refractory, from a patient treated with antithyroid drugs. This sequence was found in a female donor with Graves disease. V and J are TRBV7-2 and TRBJ1-2; D unresolved. In DNA, the CDR3 is TGTGCCAGCAGCTTAACTGTCGGGAGTAACTATGGCTACACCTTC. This gives the protein CASSLTVGSNYGYTF.